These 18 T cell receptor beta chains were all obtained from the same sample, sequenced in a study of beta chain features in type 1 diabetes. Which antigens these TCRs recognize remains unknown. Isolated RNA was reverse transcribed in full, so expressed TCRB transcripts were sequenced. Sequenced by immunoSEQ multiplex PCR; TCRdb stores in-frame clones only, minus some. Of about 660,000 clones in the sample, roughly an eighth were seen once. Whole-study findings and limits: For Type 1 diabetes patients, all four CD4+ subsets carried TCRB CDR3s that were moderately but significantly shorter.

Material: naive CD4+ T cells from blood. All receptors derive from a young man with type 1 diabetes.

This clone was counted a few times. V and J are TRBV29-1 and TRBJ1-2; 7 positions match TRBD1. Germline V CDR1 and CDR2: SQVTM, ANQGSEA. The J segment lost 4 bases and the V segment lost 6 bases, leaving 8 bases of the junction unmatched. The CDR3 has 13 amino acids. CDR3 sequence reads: CSVVRTGGYGYTF. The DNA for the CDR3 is TGCAGCGTAGTAAGGACAGGAGGCTATGGCTACACCTTC.

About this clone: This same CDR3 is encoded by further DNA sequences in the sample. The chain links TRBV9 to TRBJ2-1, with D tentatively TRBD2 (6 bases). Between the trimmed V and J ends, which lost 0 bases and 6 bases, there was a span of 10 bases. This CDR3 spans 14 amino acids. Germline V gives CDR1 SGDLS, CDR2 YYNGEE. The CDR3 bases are TGTGCCAGCAGCGTAGTCGGGGGAAGCAATGAGCAGTTCTTC. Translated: CASSVVGGSNEQFF.

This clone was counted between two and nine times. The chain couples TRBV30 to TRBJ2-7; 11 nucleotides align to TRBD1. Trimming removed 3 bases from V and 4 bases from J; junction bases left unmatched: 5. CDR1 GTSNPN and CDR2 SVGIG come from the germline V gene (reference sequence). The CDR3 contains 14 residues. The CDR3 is CAWRGGQGAYEQYF. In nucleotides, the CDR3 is TGTGCCTGGAGGGGTGGACAGGGGGCTTACGAGCAGTACTTC.

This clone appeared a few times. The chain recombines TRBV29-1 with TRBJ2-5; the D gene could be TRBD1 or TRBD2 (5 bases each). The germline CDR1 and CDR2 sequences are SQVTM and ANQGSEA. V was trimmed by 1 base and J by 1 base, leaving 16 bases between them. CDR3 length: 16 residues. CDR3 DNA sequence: TGCAGCGTTGAAGGGGGGAATGTACCCCGCCAAGAGACCCAGTACTTC. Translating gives CSVEGGNVPRQETQYF.

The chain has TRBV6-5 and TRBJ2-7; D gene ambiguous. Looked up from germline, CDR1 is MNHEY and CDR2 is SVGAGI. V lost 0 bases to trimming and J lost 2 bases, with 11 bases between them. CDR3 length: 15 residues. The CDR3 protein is CASSYSLSRTYEQYF. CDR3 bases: TGTGCCAGCAGTTACTCTCTCAGTCGAACCTACGAGCAGTACTTC.

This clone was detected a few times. The DNA of the CDR3 is TGTGCCAGCTCATCCGGGGAAACTAATGAAAAACTGTTTTTT. Translation: CASSSGETNEKLFF. The V gene is TRBV18, the J gene TRBJ1-4; D not certain. Trimming took 5 bases from V and 1 from J, leaving 8 bases between them. This CDR3 comprises 14 residues. Germline-derived CDR1 and CDR2 are KGHSH and LQKENI.

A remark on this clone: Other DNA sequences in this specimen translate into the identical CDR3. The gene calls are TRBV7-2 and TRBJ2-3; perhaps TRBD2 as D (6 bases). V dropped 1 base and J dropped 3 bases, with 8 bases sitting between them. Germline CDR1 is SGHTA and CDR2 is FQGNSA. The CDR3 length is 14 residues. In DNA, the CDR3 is TGTGCCAGCAGCTTAGTACGGGGGACAGATACGCAGTATTTT. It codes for CASSLVRGTDTQYF.

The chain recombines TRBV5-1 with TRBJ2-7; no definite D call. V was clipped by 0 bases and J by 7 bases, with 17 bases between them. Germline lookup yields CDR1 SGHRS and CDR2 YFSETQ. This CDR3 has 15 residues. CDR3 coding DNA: TGCGCCAGCAGCTTGGGGGCCAGGAAAGGAAGGGAGCAGTACTTC. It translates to CASSLGARKGREQYF.

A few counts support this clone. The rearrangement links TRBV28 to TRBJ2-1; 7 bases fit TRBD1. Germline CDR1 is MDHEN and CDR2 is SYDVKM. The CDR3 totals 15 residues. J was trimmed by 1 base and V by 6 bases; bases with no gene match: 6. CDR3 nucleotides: TGTGCCAGCAGCTCAACAGGGGTTTCCTACAATGAGCAGTTCTTC. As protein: CASSSTGVSYNEQFF.

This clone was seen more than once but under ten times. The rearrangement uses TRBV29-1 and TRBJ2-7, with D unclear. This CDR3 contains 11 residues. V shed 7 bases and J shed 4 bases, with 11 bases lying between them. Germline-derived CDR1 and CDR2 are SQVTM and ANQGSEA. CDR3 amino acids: CSAADQYEQYF. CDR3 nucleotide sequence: TGCAGCGCCGCCGACCAGTACGAGCAGTACTTC.

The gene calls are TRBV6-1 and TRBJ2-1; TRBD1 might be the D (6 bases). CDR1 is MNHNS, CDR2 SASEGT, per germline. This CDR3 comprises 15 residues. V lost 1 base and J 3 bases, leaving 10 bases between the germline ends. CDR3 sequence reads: CASSEGVGGYNEQFF. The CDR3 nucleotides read TGTGCCAGCAGTGAAGGTGTAGGGGGCTACAATGAGCAGTTCTTC.

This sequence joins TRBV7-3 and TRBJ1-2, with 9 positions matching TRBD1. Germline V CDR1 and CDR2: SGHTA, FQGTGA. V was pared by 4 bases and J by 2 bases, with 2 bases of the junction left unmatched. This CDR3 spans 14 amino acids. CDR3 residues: CASSSTGGNYGYTF. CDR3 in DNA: TGTGCCAGCAGCTCAACAGGGGGCAACTATGGCTACACCTTC.

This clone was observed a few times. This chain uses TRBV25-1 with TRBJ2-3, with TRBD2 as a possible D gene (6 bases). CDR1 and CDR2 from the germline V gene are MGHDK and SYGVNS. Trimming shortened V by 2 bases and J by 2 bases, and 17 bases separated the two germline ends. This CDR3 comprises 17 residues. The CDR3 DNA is TGTGCCAGCAGTGAAAACGCGGGGACCCGCTACACAGATACGCAGTATTTT. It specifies CASSENAGTRYTDTQYF.

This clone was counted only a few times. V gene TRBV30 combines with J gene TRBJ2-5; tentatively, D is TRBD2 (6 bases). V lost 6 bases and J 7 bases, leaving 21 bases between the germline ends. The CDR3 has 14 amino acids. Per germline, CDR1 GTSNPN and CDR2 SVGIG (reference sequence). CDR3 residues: CACRWDSVFGTQYF. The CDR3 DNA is TGTGCCTGCCGATGGGACTCAGTTTTTGGGACCCAGTACTTC. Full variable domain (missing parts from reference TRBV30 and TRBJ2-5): SQTIHQWPATLVQPVGSPLSLECTVEGTSNPNLYWYRQAAGRGLQLLFYSVGIGQISSEVPQNLSASRPQDRQFILSSKKLLLSDSGFYLCACRWDSVFGTQYFGPGTRLLVL.

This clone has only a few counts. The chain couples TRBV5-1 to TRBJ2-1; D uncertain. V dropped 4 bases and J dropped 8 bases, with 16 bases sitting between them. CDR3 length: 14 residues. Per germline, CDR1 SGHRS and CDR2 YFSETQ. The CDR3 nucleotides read TGCGCCAGCAGCGCGGTCGCTGGGTCCGATGAGCAGTTCTTC. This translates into CASSAVAGSDEQFF.

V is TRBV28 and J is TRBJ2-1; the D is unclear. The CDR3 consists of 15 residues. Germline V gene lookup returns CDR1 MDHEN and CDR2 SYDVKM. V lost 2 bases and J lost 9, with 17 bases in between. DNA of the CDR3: TGTGCCAGCAGTTTAAACCCGGACGGTGTGGGTGAGCAGTTCTTC. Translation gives CASSLNPDGVGEQFF.

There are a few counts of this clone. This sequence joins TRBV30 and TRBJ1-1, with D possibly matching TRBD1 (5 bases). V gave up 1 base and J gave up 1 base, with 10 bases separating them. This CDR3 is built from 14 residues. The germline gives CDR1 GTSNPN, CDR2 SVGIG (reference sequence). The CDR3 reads CAWSEGPQNTEAFF. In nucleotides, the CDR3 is TGTGCCTGGAGTGAGGGGCCCCAGAACACTGAAGCTTTCTTT.

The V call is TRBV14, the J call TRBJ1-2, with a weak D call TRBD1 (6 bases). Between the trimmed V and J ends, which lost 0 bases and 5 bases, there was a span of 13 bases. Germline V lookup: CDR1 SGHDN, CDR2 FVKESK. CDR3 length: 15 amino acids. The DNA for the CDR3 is TGTGCCAGCAGCCAAGATCAACAGGGAGGATATGGCTACACCTTC. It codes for CASSQDQQGGYGYTF.